This T cell receptor beta chain was profiled in a study of blood T cell repertoires in COVID-19. Study as a whole: From the United States, Italy and Spain came samples of acute and convalescent COVID-19.

Per the germline V gene, CDR1 is MNHEY and CDR2 is SMNVEV (reference sequence). V lost 7 bases and J 4 bases, leaving 14 bases between the germline ends. This CDR3 comprises 14 residues. As handled by the study authors: Using reference gene primer amplification, nucleated cell counts were estimated. Method: immunoSEQ multiplex PCR; TCRdb's copy keeps in-frame clones and lacks some. V, J and clone size are those of that table, while D and trimming were read from the DNA. The sample records 95,000 to 150,000 clones, 80% being singletons. This TCR was sampled from a man in his sixties with active or convalescent COVID-19. The sequenced sample was peripheral blood. The chain employs TRBV27 and TRBJ2-1; D ambiguous. This CDR3 is CASTLSYSYNEQFF. The CDR3 DNA is TGTGCCAGCACCCTGTCATACTCGTACAATGAGCAGTTCTTC.